This T cell receptor (beta chain) came from a study of blood T cell repertoires in COVID-19. Enrollment of patients from Seattle took place during active infection, with longitudinal follow-up. Assay used: immunoSEQ multiplex PCR; TCRdb lists only in-frame clones, some missing. This table has some 180,000 clones, roughly 77% appearing once. This sequence was found in a woman in her thirties or forties with COVID-19, enrolled during active disease. Input material: peripheral blood.

The CDR3 sequence is CASKGPSTYEQYF. In DNA form, the CDR3 reads TGTGCCAGCAAGGGGCCGAGCACCTACGAGCAGTACTTC. The chain joins TRBV28 to TRBJ2-7; D perhaps matches TRBD1 (5 bases). Trimming took off 7 bases at V and 2 bases at J, with 12 bases between the two ends. The CDR3 consists of 13 residues. Looked up from germline, CDR1 is MDHEN and CDR2 is SYDVKM.